These T cell receptor beta chains were read from a single sample in a study of T cells expressing NK-cell markers. TCRdb re-called the 5' RACE reads and catalogs CDR3 proteins one per entry, DNA excluded. This sample's table has a few hundred thousand distinct CDR3 sequences. The sequenced material came from blood T cells: a sorted CD56 or NKG2C T cell subset, CD4+ or CD8+ T cells, or bulk PBMC T cells (not recorded which). The origin of the receptors is a man between 18 and 69 years old in good health. Each CDR3 is given with its conserved first and last residue.

CDR3 protein,V gene,J gene
CASSLGKGVDEKLFF,TRBV5-6,TRBJ1-4
CSVQRAGWNTEAFF,TRBV29-1,TRBJ1-1
CASSVALGYPTDTQYF,TRBV9,TRBJ2-3
CASSYTGVGYTF,TRBV7-2,TRBJ1-2
CASRNKGTSQETQYF,TRBV2,TRBJ2-5
CASSLRGLLVKGSYNEQFF,TRBV11-1,TRBJ2-1
CSARAPSDTQYF,TRBV20-1,TRBJ2-3
CASSTHISGGARETQYF,TRBV21-1,TRBJ2-3
CASTPGREAFF,TRBV6-6,TRBJ1-1
CASSHVRQARDEQFF,TRBV23-1,TRBJ2-1
CASRAQSRGYTF,TRBV12-3/TRBV12-4,TRBJ1-2
CASSRGTSGNTGELFF,TRBV5-1,TRBJ2-2
CASSLPGNTIYF,TRBV11-2,TRBJ1-3
CASSLVTSGASTDTQYF,TRBV5-1,TRBJ2-3
CASSYTPGQDGRDSPLHF,TRBV6-5,TRBJ1-6
CSARVRRRGSYNEQFF,TRBV20-1,TRBJ2-1
CASSVSGQGRPQHF,TRBV6-1,TRBJ1-5
CSVGVGTSGNTIYF,TRBV29-1,TRBJ1-3
CASGLIQGYEQYF,TRBV12-5,TRBJ2-7
CATRGTGESPLHF,TRBV10-3,TRBJ1-6
CSARGVFRTEAFF,TRBV20-1,TRBJ1-1
CATSRKGQGQSPLHF,TRBV15,TRBJ1-6
CASSWRRGEQYF,TRBV28,TRBJ2-7
CSARDLRTKQETQYF,TRBV20-1,TRBJ2-5
CASSLGQGSVTDTQYF,TRBV7-9,TRBJ2-3
CASSVQDTSTDTQYF,TRBV6-1,TRBJ2-3
CSAGGGSNTEAFF,TRBV29-1,TRBJ1-1
CSAPPVDNYEQYF,TRBV20-1,TRBJ2-7
CASSRHSHQETQYF,TRBV12-3/TRBV12-4,TRBJ2-5
CASSKTDEETQYF,TRBV12-3/TRBV12-4,TRBJ2-5
CATKPPSGGRGANVLTF,TRBV10-3,TRBJ2-6
CASSLDRMVGYTF,TRBV7-9,TRBJ1-2
CASSLRYRGLPNEQFF,TRBV7-3,TRBJ2-1
CSARGRARGYEQYF,TRBV20-1,TRBJ2-7
CASSASWLNTEAFF,TRBV5-1,TRBJ1-1
CASSYGLAGGALDEQFF,TRBV6-5,TRBJ2-1
CASSLRRETQYF,TRBV12-3/TRBV12-4,TRBJ2-5
CASSLPGGQVHEQYF,TRBV28,TRBJ2-7
CASSPEGTGSRPNF,TRBV5-1,TRBJ2-7
CSARISGGASKNIQYF,TRBV20-1,TRBJ2-4
CASGTASNEQFF,TRBV2,TRBJ2-1
CASRPNRGSTDTQYF,TRBV6-1,TRBJ2-3
CASSRLADSYNEQFF,TRBV6-2/TRBV6-3,TRBJ2-1
CASSAIAGVPGELFF,TRBV19,TRBJ2-2
CASSPTYLNGPKNTEAFF,TRBV18,TRBJ1-1
CASSFRTPGSEQFF,TRBV12-3/TRBV12-4,TRBJ2-1
CASSPIGRRSGQETQYF,TRBV18,TRBJ2-5
CASRYASGGRVNTEAFF,TRBV5-1,TRBJ1-1
CAWGPGHRLRSSYNEQFF,TRBV30,TRBJ2-1
CASSPGDTGPNTEAFF,TRBV18,TRBJ1-1
CASSYRQGGYGYTF,TRBV5-1,TRBJ1-2
CASSLESRVREAFF,TRBV7-2,TRBJ1-1
CASSEVDRVSTGELFF,TRBV2,TRBJ2-2
CAWSLGAPTDTQYF,TRBV30,TRBJ2-3
CASSSQRGSSYEQYF,TRBV7-2,TRBJ2-7
CASSLWGTSGVFQETQYF,TRBV5-6,TRBJ2-5
CASSLIGGGYNEQFF,TRBV7-9,TRBJ2-1